These 15 T cell receptor beta chains came from one sample sequenced in a study of blood T cell repertoires in COVID-19. Data came from immunoSEQ multiplex PCR; TCRdb stores just in-frame clones and leaves some out. The sample lists around 270,000 clones, about 89% occurring once. The specimen sequenced was peripheral blood. These receptors were taken from a man aged 25 to 40 with acute or convalescent COVID-19.

The chain recombines TRBV4-2 with TRBJ2-1; 14 bases are a match to TRBD2. With 5 bases clipped from V and 9 bases from J, the junction kept 12 bases outside the gene matches. This CDR3 has 17 amino acids. CDR1 and CDR2 from the germline V gene are LGHNA and YNFKEQ. CDR3 coding DNA: TGTGCCAGCAGCGGACGACTAGCGGGGGGGCTTAGTCCTGAGCAGTTCTTC. This gives the protein CASSGRLAGGLSPEQFF.

J is TRBJ1-2 and V is TRBV7-8; D is undetermined. CDR3 length: 15 residues. V was clipped by 5 bases and J by 4 bases, with 17 bases between them. Germline V gene data show CDR1 as SGHVS and CDR2 as FQNEAQ. The CDR3 reads CASSQEEVYLYGYTF. DNA for the CDR3: TGTGCCAGCAGCCAAGAGGAGGTATATCTCTATGGCTACACCTTC.

The chain couples TRBV10-2 to TRBJ1-1, with 8 bases matching TRBD1. The germline CDR1 and CDR2 sequences are WSHSY and SAAADI. V was clipped by 4 bases and J by 6 bases; unmatched bases: 10. The CDR3 sequence is 15 residues long. CDR3 coding DNA: TGCGCCAGCAGTGCAGGGGGCGATGCGAGACCTGAAGCTTTCTTT. It specifies CASSAGGDARPEAFF.

The chain combines TRBV5-6 with TRBJ1-4; TRBD1 might be the D (6 bases). CDR3 size: 14 residues. V was trimmed by 0 bases and J by 8 bases, leaving 11 bases between them. The germline gives CDR1 SGHDT, CDR2 YYEEEE. This CDR3 reads CASSLGTRGEKLFF. The CDR3 region has the DNA TGTGCCAGCAGCTTGGGAACGAGGGGGGAAAAACTGTTTTTT.

This clone was seen a handful of times. The chain couples TRBV3-1 (or the pseudogene TRBV3-2) to TRBJ1-3; TRBD1 agrees at 7 bases. The ends lost 4 bases at V and 8 bases at J; junction bases unmatched: 5. The CDR3 contains 13 residues. Germline V lookup: CDR1 LGHDT, CDR2 YNNKEL (reference sequence). The CDR3 DNA sequence: TGTGCCAGCAGCCTGAGACAGGGCGACACCATATATTTT. This gives the protein CASSLRQGDTIYF.

The V and J genes are TRBV5-1 and TRBJ1-2, with TRBD1 identical over 7 bases. The CDR3 consists of 14 residues. The V gene's germline CDR1 is SGHRS and CDR2 YFSETQ. The J segment lost 3 bases and the V segment lost 4 bases, leaving 6 bases of the junction unmatched. CDR3 DNA: TGCGCCAGCAGCCTAGACAGGGTCGACTATGGCTACACCTTC. It yields the protein CASSLDRVDYGYTF.

The chain joins TRBV30 to TRBJ1-4, with a tentative D call TRBD1 (6 bases). Germline assignment: CDR1 GTSNPN and CDR2 SVGIG (reference sequence). This CDR3 is 12 amino acids long. The V gene lost 1 base and the J gene lost 7 bases, with 7 bases spanning the gap. The CDR3 reads CAWSAGAEKLFF. In DNA form, the CDR3 reads TGTGCCTGGAGTGCAGGGGCTGAAAAACTGTTTTTT.

Notes on this clone: Other DNA sequences within the sample encode an identical CDR3. The chain joins TRBV7-9 to TRBJ1-5; 7 bases map to TRBD1. V lost 5 bases and J lost 2; bases outside the gene matches: 9. This CDR3 contains 16 residues. Germline values: CDR1 SEHNR, CDR2 FQNEAQ (reference sequence). CDR3 DNA: TGTGCCAGCAGCCTGGGGGCAGGGGGAGGCAATCAGCCCCAGCATTTT. The encoded protein is CASSLGAGGGNQPQHF.

This chain connects TRBV6-6 to TRBJ1-4; D perhaps matches TRBD1 (6 bases). The germline V gene has CDR1 MNHNY and CDR2 SVGAGI (reference sequence). The V end lost 6 bases, the J end lost 4 bases, and 12 bases lay between the germline ends. CDR3 length: 14 amino acids. CDR3 loop: CASSTGHLNEKLFF. CDR3 in DNA: TGTGCCAGCAGCACGGGACACCTTAATGAAAAACTGTTTTTT.

This sequence joins TRBV3-1 (or the pseudogene TRBV3-2) and TRBJ2-3, with D hard to call. The V and J ends lost 6 bases and 5 bases respectively, with 9 bases between them. Germline lookup yields CDR1 LGHDT and CDR2 YNNKEL (reference sequence). The CDR3 spans 12 residues. Written as DNA, the CDR3 is TGTGCCAGCAGTCTCTATGAAGATACGCAGTATTTT. Protein product: CASSLYEDTQYF.

The rearrangement uses TRBV5-8 and TRBJ1-3, with a tentative D call TRBD1 (5 bases). The CDR3 is 12 amino acids. CDR1 is SGHTS and CDR2 is YDEGEE in the germline V gene. Deletions cut 8 bases from V and 3 bases from J, with 9 bases between. In DNA form, the CDR3 reads TGTGCCAGGGGGGGAATTGGAAACACCATATATTTT. Translation gives CARGGIGNTIYF. Together with reference TRBV5-8 and TRBJ1-3, the CDR3 gives the full variable domain: EAGVTQSPTHLIKTRGQQATLRCSPISGHTSVYWYQQALGLGLQFLLWYDEGEERNRGNFPPRFSGRQFPNYSSELNVNALELEDSALYLCARGGIGNTIYFGEGSWLTVV.

This sequence joins TRBV9 and TRBJ2-3; D gene uncertain. This CDR3 spans 15 amino acids. V shed 4 bases and J shed 0 bases, with 12 bases lying between them. Germline V gives CDR1 SGDLS, CDR2 YYNGEE. In nucleotides, the CDR3 is TGTGCCAGCAGCTCCCTCCGTACTAGCACAGATACGCAGTATTTT. Protein sequence: CASSSLRTSTDTQYF.

The chain joins TRBV4-1 to TRBJ2-1; D remains ambiguous. The CDR3 has 13 residues. The germline V gene encodes CDR1 MGHRA and CDR2 YSYEKL. Deletions cut 1 base from V and 8 bases from J, with 9 bases between. This CDR3 reads CASSQGIDYEQFF. The CDR3 region has the DNA TGCGCCAGCAGCCAAGGGATCGACTATGAGCAGTTCTTC.

The V call is TRBV14, the J call TRBJ2-4, with D tentatively TRBD1 (6 bases). V gave up 3 bases and J gave up 0 bases, with 15 bases separating them. This CDR3 has 17 amino acids. CDR1 is SGHDN, CDR2 FVKESK, per germline. CDR3: CASSHPTGVLAKNIQYF. For the CDR3, the DNA is TGTGCCAGCAGCCACCCGACAGGCGTCTTAGCCAAAAACATTCAGTACTTC.

Only a few counts were recorded for this clone. The rearrangement uses TRBV28 and TRBJ1-1; D gene ambiguous. The germline V and J ends were trimmed by 6 bases and 3 bases, with 8 bases remaining between them. Germline V lookup: CDR1 MDHEN, CDR2 SYDVKM. The CDR3 is 12 amino acids. The CDR3 sequence: CASRYRDTEAFF. CDR3 nucleotides: TGTGCCAGCAGGTACCGGGACACTGAAGCTTTCTTT.